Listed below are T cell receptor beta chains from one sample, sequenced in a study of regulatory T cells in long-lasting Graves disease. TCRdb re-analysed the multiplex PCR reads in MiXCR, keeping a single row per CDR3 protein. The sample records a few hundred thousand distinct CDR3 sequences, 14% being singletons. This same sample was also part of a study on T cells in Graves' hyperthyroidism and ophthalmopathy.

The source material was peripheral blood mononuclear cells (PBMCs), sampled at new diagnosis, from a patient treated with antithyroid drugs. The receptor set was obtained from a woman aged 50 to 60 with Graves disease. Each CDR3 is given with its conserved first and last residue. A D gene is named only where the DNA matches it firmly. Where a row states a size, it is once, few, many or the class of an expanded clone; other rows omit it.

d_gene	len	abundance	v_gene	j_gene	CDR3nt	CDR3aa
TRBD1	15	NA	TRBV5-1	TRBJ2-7	TGCGCCAGCAGCACAATACAGGGGGGAACCTACGAGCAGTACTTC	CASSTIQGGTYEQYF
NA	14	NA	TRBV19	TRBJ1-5	TGTGCCAGTAGTATCCGCCCAGGGGTTCAGCCCCAGCATTTT	CASSIRPGVQPQHF
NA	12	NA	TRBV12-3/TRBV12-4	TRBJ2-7	TGTGCCAGCAGCCCCGACAGTCCCAACCCGTTCTTC	CASSPDSPNPFF
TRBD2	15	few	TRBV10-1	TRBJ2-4	TGCGCCAGCAGTGAGTCGGCGGTAGCGGGGAACATTCAGTACTTC	CASSESAVAGNIQYF
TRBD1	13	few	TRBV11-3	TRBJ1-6	TGTGCCAGCTCTACCAGGGGGGATGGAACCCTCCACTTT	CASSTRGDGTLHF
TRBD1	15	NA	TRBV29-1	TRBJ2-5	TGCAGCGTTGAGACCGGGACAGGGGAAGAAGAGACCCAGTACTTC	CSVETGTGEEETQYF
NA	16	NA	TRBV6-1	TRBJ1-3	TGTGCCAGCAGAAAAGGGGAGTTTAGCTCTGGAAACACCATATATTTT	CASRKGEFSSGNTIYF
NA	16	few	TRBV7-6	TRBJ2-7	TGTGCCAGCAGCGCTCGCCCGGGACCCCTCGCCGAGTTGCAGTACTTC	CASSARPGPLAELQYF
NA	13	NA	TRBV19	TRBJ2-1	TGTGCCAGTAGTATATCACAGAACAATGAGCAGTTCTTC	CASSISQNNEQFF
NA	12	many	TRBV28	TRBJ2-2	TGTGCCAGCAGTTTAGGAATCGGGGAGCTGTTTTTT	CASSLGIGELFF
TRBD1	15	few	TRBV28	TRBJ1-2	TGTGCCAGCAGCAGCGGACAGGGAGTCCTCTATGGCTACACCTTC	CASSSGQGVLYGYTF
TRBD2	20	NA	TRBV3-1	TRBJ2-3	TGTGCCAGCAGCCAAGATAGTCTAGCGGGAGAGGACCCCCCCACAGATACGCAGTATTTT	CASSQDSLAGEDPPTDTQYF
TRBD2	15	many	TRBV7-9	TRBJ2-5	TGTGCCAGCAGCTTAGCGAAGGCGGGAGGAGAGACCCAGTACTTC	CASSLAKAGGETQYF
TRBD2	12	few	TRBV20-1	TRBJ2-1	TGCAGTGCTAGAGCTAGCGGGGGGGGGCTGTTCTTC	CSARASGGGLFF
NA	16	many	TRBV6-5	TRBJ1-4	TGTGCCAGCAGTTTCGGTGGGGGGTTGTGGGGTGAAAAACTGTTTTTT	CASSFGGGLWGEKLFF
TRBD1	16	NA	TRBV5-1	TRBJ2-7	TGCGCCAGCAGCGTCCTTCCGGGACAGGGATCCTACGAGCAGTACTTC	CASSVLPGQGSYEQYF
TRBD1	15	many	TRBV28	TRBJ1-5	TGTGCCAGCAGTGAAGGGACAGGGGACGATCAGCCCCAGCATTTT	CASSEGTGDDQPQHF
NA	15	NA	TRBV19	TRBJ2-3	TGTGCCAGTAGACTGGGGGACCCTAGCACAGATACGCAGTATTTT	CASRLGDPSTDTQYF
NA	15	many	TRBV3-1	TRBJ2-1	TGTGCCAGCAGCCCACTAGGCGGGTTCAGCAATGAGCAGTTCTTC	CASSPLGGFSNEQFF
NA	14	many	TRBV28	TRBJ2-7	TGTGCCAGCAGTTCCTCCAGCGGAACCTACGAGCAGTACTTC	CASSSSSGTYEQYF
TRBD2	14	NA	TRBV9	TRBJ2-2	TGTGCCAGCAAAGCGGGAGGGAACACCGGGGAGCTGTTTTTT	CASKAGGNTGELFF
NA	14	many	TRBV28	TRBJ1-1	TGTGCCGCCGGCCCCCCCAGGGAGAACACTGAAGCTTTCTTT	CAAGPPRENTEAFF
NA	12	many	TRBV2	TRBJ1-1	TGTGCCAGTAGAGAACAGGAGACTGGAGCTTTCTTT	CASREQETGAFF
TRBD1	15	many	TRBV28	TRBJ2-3	TGTGCCAGCAGCCCCCGACAGGGTCTTACAGATACGCAGTATTTT	CASSPRQGLTDTQYF
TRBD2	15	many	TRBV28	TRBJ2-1	TGTGCCAGTATTACAGCGGGGGGGGGTATCAATGAGCAGTTCTTC	CASITAGGGINEQFF
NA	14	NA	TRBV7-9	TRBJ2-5	TGTGCCAGCAGCTTAAACAGTCAACAAGAGACCCAGTACTTC	CASSLNSQQETQYF
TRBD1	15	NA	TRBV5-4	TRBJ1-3	TGTGCCAGCAGCCCCGACAGGGCTACGGGAAACACCATATATTTT	CASSPDRATGNTIYF
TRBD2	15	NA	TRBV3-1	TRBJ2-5	TGTGCCAGCAGCCAAGACCTGCGGGAGGAAGAGACCCAGTACTTC	CASSQDLREEETQYF
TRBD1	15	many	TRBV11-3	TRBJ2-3	TGTGCCAGCAGTCAATACAGGGGTACATCAGATACGCAGTATTTT	CASSQYRGTSDTQYF
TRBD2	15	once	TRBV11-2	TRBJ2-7	TGTGCCAACAGATGCGAACTAGCGGGAGCCCTCGAGCAGTACTTC	CANRCELAGALEQYF
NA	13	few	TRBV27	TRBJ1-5	TGTGCCAGCAGTACGGACCTACTTCAGCCCCAGCATTTT	CASSTDLLQPQHF
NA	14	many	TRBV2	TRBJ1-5	TGTGCCAGCAGTGAACAGGGTCGGGATCAGCCCCAGCATTTT	CASSEQGRDQPQHF
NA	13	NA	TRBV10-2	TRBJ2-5	TGCGCCAGCAGTGAGGGGACACAAGAGACCCAGTACTTC	CASSEGTQETQYF
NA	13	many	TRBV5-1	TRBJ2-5	TGCGCCAGCAGCTGGGACCACCAAGAGACCCAGTACTTC	CASSWDHQETQYF
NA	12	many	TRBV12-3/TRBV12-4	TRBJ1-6	TGTGCCAGCAGTTCGACAGGCTCACCCCTCCACTTT	CASSSTGSPLHF
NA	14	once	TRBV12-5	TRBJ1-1	TGTGCTAGTGGTTTGGCAGGGGTAAACACTGAAGCTTTCTTT	CASGLAGVNTEAFF
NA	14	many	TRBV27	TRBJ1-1	TGTGCCAGCAGTGACGGATTCTGGGGCACTGAAGCTTTCTTT	CASSDGFWGTEAFF
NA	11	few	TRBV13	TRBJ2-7	TGTGCCAGCAGGTTAGAGAACGAGCAGTACTTC	CASRLENEQYF
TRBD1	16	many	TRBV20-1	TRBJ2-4	TGCAGTGCTAGGGACAGGGGCGGGTGGGCCAAAAACATTCAGTACTTC	CSARDRGGWAKNIQYF
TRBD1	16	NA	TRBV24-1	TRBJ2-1	TGTGCCACCAGTGATTTTGGGGACAGGGCTGGGAATGAGCAGTTCTTC	CATSDFGDRAGNEQFF
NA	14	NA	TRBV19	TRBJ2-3	TGTGCCAGCTCTAATCGGGAGCCCACAGATACGCAGTATTTT	CASSNREPTDTQYF
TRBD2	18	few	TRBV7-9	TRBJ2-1	TGCGCCAGCAGCCCAGGGACTAGCGGGAGGAGGGCGGACAATGAGCAGTTCTTC	CASSPGTSGRRADNEQFF
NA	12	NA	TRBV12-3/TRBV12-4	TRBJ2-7	TGTGCCAGCAGTACCTACTCCTACGAGCAGTACTTC	CASSTYSYEQYF
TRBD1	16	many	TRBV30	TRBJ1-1	TGTGCCTGGTATCCGATTGGAGCAGGGGGAAGCACTGAAGCTTTCTTT	CAWYPIGAGGSTEAFF
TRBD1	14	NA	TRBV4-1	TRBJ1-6	TGCGCCAGCAGCGCGATACAGGGGATGCCACCCCTCCACTTT	CASSAIQGMPPLHF
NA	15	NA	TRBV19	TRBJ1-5	TGTGCCAGTAGTATAGGCCCAGGGTGGAATCAGCCCCAGCATTTT	CASSIGPGWNQPQHF
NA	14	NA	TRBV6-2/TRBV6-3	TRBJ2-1	TGTGCCAGCAGTGGGGGGACACCCTACAATGAGCAGTTCTTC	CASSGGTPYNEQFF
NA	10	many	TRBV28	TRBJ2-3	TGTGCCAGCGGGACAGATACGCAGTATTTT	CASGTDTQYF
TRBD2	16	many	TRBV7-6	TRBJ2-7	TGTGCCAGCAGCTCAGTAGGACTAGCGGACTCCTACGAGCAGTACTTC	CASSSVGLADSYEQYF
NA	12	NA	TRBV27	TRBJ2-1	TGTGCCATCGAACAACCTATAGCGGAGCAGTTCTTC	CAIEQPIAEQFF
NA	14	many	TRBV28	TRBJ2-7	TGTGCCAGCAGTCTCGTTCATGGGTCCTACGAGCAGTACTTC	CASSLVHGSYEQYF
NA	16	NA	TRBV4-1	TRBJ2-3	TGCGCCAGCAGCCAAGATAGGGAGGAGTCCGCAGATACGCAGTATTTT	CASSQDREESADTQYF
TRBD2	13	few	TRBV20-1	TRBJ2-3	TGCAGTGCGCGACTAGCGGGTGCAGATACGCAGTATTTT	CSARLAGADTQYF
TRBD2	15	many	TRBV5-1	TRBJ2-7	TGCGCCAGCGGCAAACTGACTAGCGGGGGTTTCGAGCAGTACTTC	CASGKLTSGGFEQYF